Listed here are 24 T cell receptor beta chains from one sample, sequenced in a study of sequential checkpoint blockade in melanoma. Treatment given: randomized to nivolumab then ipilimumab (arm A) or the reverse (arm B). Assay: immunoSEQ multiplex PCR; the TCRdb copy retains only in-frame clones and omits some. The table records around 15,000 clones, approximately 80% of them present only once. The material sequenced was CD8+ T cells sorted from blood (inferred from file names), taken from a patient given nivolumab and ipilimumab in sequence. These receptors originate from a human donor with melanoma.

The chain links TRBV28 to TRBJ2-3; D is unclear. Germline lookup yields CDR1 MDHEN and CDR2 SYDVKM. The CDR3 has 10 residues. V was cut by 5 bases and J by 7 bases, with 4 bases left in between. In nucleotides, the CDR3 is TGTGCCAGCAGTCAGAATACGCAGTATTTT. Amino acids: CASSQNTQYF.

The V and J genes are TRBV11-2 and TRBJ2-3, with a possible D match to TRBD2 (5 bases). V was shortened by 5 bases and J by 0 bases, with 15 bases between the two germline ends. Germline V gene sequence: CDR1 SGHAT, CDR2 FQNNGV. This CDR3 has 16 residues. For the CDR3, the DNA is TGTGCCAGCAGCATAAATCCGGGGATAAGCACAGATACGCAGTATTTT. Amino acids: CASSINPGISTDTQYF.

The chain carries TRBV19 and TRBJ2-5; TRBD2 agrees at 11 bases. Germline V lookup: CDR1 LNHDA, CDR2 SQIVND (reference sequence). V shed 4 bases, J shed 4 bases, and the junction held 2 bases outside the gene matches. This CDR3 is 14 amino acids long. CDR3 nucleotides: TGTGCCAGTAGTACCCTAGCGGGAGGAGAGACCCAGTACTTC. It yields the protein CASSTLAGGETQYF.

The rearrangement links TRBV9 to TRBJ2-2, with D unclear. CDR1 is SGDLS, CDR2 YYNGEE, per germline. The CDR3 runs to 11 residues. Trimming took off 6 bases at V and 6 bases at J, with 6 bases between the two ends. CDR3 DNA: TGTGCCAGCACCTCAGCCGGGGAGCTGTTTTTT. Its translation: CASTSAGELFF.

A word on this clone: A read error may produce the germline difference seen at one junction end. The V and J genes are TRBV7-7 and TRBJ2-7, with D tentatively TRBD1 (6 bases). The CDR3 runs to 15 residues. CDR1 is SSHAT and CDR2 is FNYEAQ in the germline V gene (reference sequence). The CDR3 DNA follows: TGCGCCAGCAGCCTTAACAGGGCACTTACCTACGAGCAGTACTTC. Encoded protein: CASSLNRALTYEQYF.

V gene TRBV30 combines with J gene TRBJ2-2; D is unresolved. The CDR3 spans 12 residues. Germline-derived CDR1 and CDR2 are GTSNPN and SVGIG (reference sequence). Trimming left V 1 base short and J 7 bases short, with 7 bases between. CDR3 loop: CAWSGSHGELFF. CDR3 coding DNA: TGTGCCTGGAGTGGTAGTCACGGGGAGCTGTTTTTT.

Note on this clone: A far bigger clonotype differs at one base, so this is likely a read error. Other nucleotide sequences from this sample produce the same CDR3. The chain couples TRBV28 to TRBJ2-7; possibly TRBD2 for D (5 bases). The CDR3 totals 15 residues. Trimming stripped 8 bases from V and 5 bases from J, with 22 bases between. Germline V CDR1 and CDR2: MDHEN, SYDVKM. CDR3 amino acids: CASGLRSGSGNEQYF. The CDR3 DNA sequence: TGTGCCAGCGGCTTACGGAGCGGTAGTGGGAACGAGCAGTACTTC.

This sequence joins TRBV28 and TRBJ1-2, with TRBD1 identical over 8 bases. This CDR3 has 15 residues. Germline V gives CDR1 MDHEN, CDR2 SYDVKM. With V trimmed by 4 bases and J by 4 bases, 8 bases remained unmatched. This CDR3 is CASSSFSQGGYGYTF. The CDR3 DNA sequence: TGTGCCAGCAGTTCCTTCTCACAGGGGGGCTATGGCTACACCTTC.

The V gene is TRBV9, the J gene TRBJ2-3; D uncertain. The CDR3 is 13 residues long. V was shortened by 0 bases and J by 4 bases, with 6 bases between the two germline ends. The V gene's germline CDR1 is SGDLS and CDR2 YYNGEE. CDR3 nucleotides: TGTGCCAGCAGCGTAGGTACAGCAGATACGCAGTATTTT. It specifies CASSVGTADTQYF.

The chain uses TRBV19 and TRBJ2-7, with 7 bases identical to TRBD2. The CDR3 has 15 amino acids. Germline CDR1 reads LNHDA; CDR2 reads SQIVND (reference sequence). With 6 bases clipped from V and 1 base from J, the junction kept 9 bases outside the gene matches. The CDR3 DNA reads as TGTGCCAGTAGCCCCTTTGGGGGGGGATCCTACGAGCAGTACTTC. This gives the protein CASSPFGGGSYEQYF.

This chain uses TRBV15 with TRBJ2-3; 10 bases line up with TRBD2. The trim removed 0 bases at V and 4 bases at J, leaving 4 bases unmatched. The CDR3 consists of 16 residues. Per germline, CDR1 LNHNV and CDR2 YYDKDF (reference sequence). CDR3 protein: CATSRDVAGGPDTQYF. The DNA for the CDR3 is TGTGCCACCAGCAGAGACGTAGCGGGGGGCCCAGATACGCAGTATTTT.

The chain combines TRBV5-1 with TRBJ1-2; TRBD1 aligns across 7 bases. The V and J ends lost 2 bases and 3 bases, in that order; junction bases with no gene match: 10. The CDR3 runs 16 residues. Germline CDR1 is SGHRS and CDR2 is YFSETQ. In nucleotides, the CDR3 is TGCGCCAGCAGCTTTCACACCTCGCAGGGGGACTATGGCTACACCTTC. This sequence encodes CASSFHTSQGDYGYTF.

V usage is TRBV27 and J usage is TRBJ2-3, with TRBD1 identical over 11 bases. Losses at the gene ends were 4 bases for V and 5 bases for J; bases not matched to a gene: 5. This CDR3 is 15 amino acids long. Germline lookup yields CDR1 MNHEY and CDR2 SMNVEV (reference sequence). In DNA form, the CDR3 reads TGTGCCAGCAGTTCCGGGACAGGGGGTGAAGATACGCAGTATTTT. This codes for CASSSGTGGEDTQYF.

The V gene is TRBV5-8, the J gene TRBJ1-1, with D perhaps TRBD1 (5 bases). CDR1 SGHTS and CDR2 YDEGEE come from the germline V gene. The CDR3 totals 13 residues. V was clipped by 2 bases and J by 6 bases, with 11 bases between them. The CDR3 DNA reads TGTGCCAGCAGCTTTAGGGGTTTCTCTGAAGCTTTCTTT. Its translation: CASSFRGFSEAFF. The full variable domain, completed using reference TRBV5-8 and TRBJ1-1, is EAGVTQSPTHLIKTRGQQATLRCSPISGHTSVYWYQQALGLGLQFLLWYDEGEERNRGNFPPRFSGRQFPNYSSELNVNALELEDSALYLCASSFRGFSEAFFGQGTRLTVV.

This sequence joins TRBV7-2 and TRBJ2-1; 15 nucleotides line up with TRBD2. The CDR3 is made up of 15 amino acids. Germline V gives CDR1 SGHTA, CDR2 FQGNSA. Germline trimming cut 6 bases from V and 7 bases from J; bases unmatched to any gene: 4. CDR3 DNA: TGTGCCAGCAGAGGACTAGCGGGAGGGCCAAATGAGCAGTTCTTC. This sequence encodes CASRGLAGGPNEQFF.

By sample share, this clone is large. The rearrangement links TRBV10-3 to TRBJ1-1; D gene uncertain. Germline V gene lookup returns CDR1 ENHRY and CDR2 SYGVKD. This CDR3 contains 13 residues. V lost 5 bases, J lost 4 bases, and 11 bases lay in between. This CDR3 reads CAISNTEGTEAFF. CDR3 nucleotide sequence: TGTGCCATCAGTAACACTGAGGGCACTGAAGCTTTCTTT.

This clone was seen more than once but under ten times. The chain recombines TRBV9 with TRBJ2-7, with TRBD1 matching over 11 bases. V shed 3 bases, J shed 2 bases, and the junction held 1 base outside the gene matches. CDR1 is SGDLS and CDR2 is YYNGEE in the germline V gene. This CDR3 is 14 amino acids long. The CDR3 is CASSEGQGAYEQYF. The CDR3 region has the DNA TGTGCCAGCAGCGAGGGACAGGGGGCCTACGAGCAGTACTTC.

The chain carries TRBV5-4 and TRBJ2-3; 7 nucleotides align to TRBD2. The ends lost 10 bases at V and 4 bases at J; junction bases unmatched: 24. The CDR3 extends over 18 amino acids. CDR1 is SGHNT and CDR2 is YYREEE in the germline V gene (reference sequence). The CDR3 DNA reads TGTGCCTCGACTCAAGACGGGGGAGGGCCATATACCTCAGATACGCAGTATTTT. Its translation is CASTQDGGGPYTSDTQYF. Full variable domain (missing parts from reference TRBV5-4 and TRBJ2-3): ETGVTQSPTHLIKTRGQQVTLRCSSQSGHNTVSWYQQALGQGPQFIFQYYREEENGRGNFPPRFSGLQFPNYSSELNVNALELDDSALYLCASTQDGGGPYTSDTQYFGPGTRLTVL.

This clone was observed a handful of times. The chain joins TRBV19 to TRBJ1-2; 8 positions match TRBD1. The CDR3 is made up of 16 amino acids. With 7 bases clipped from V and 2 bases from J, the junction kept 12 bases outside the gene matches. From germline, CDR1 is LNHDA and CDR2 SQIVND (reference sequence). The CDR3 protein is CASTYFPGQANYGYTF. In DNA, the CDR3 is TGTGCCAGTACCTACTTCCCGGGACAGGCGAACTATGGCTACACCTTC.

This clone was counted a few times. CDR3 sequence: CASSESTTEAFF. CDR3 bases: TGTGCCAGCAGTGAATCTACCACTGAAGCTTTCTTT. The chain recombines TRBV2 with TRBJ1-1; no definite D call. The CDR3 runs 12 residues. V shed 2 bases and J shed 4 bases, with 5 bases lying between them. Per germline, CDR1 SNHLY and CDR2 FYNNEI.

Details on this clone: Sequence at one end of the junction differs from germline and may be a read error. The chain links TRBV7-9 to TRBJ1-6; TRBD1 agrees at 10 bases. This CDR3 is built from 17 residues. Looked up from germline, CDR1 is SEHNR and CDR2 is FQNEAQ (reference sequence). In DNA, the CDR3 is TGTGCCAGCAGCTTCCACGATAGACAGGGGGCAGGTTCTCCCCTCCGCTTT. Protein product: CASSFHDRQGAGSPLRF.

The chain carries TRBV27 and TRBJ2-3, with 7 bases fitting TRBD2. Trimming took 4 bases from V and 4 from J; bases not matched to a gene: 2. The CDR3 is 13 residues long. Per the germline V gene, CDR1 is MNHEY and CDR2 is SMNVEV (reference sequence). CDR3 protein: CASSWTSSDTQYF. For the CDR3, the DNA is TGTGCCAGCAGTTGGACTAGTTCAGATACGCAGTATTTT.

V is TRBV4-3 and J is TRBJ2-5; weak D call: TRBD1 (5 bases). The CDR3 runs 13 residues. Germline loops: CDR1 LGHNA, CDR2 YSLEER. V lost 4 bases, J lost 1 base, and 7 bases lay in between. CDR3 DNA: TGCGCCAGCAGCCTTGGGGCCCAAGAGACCCAGTACTTC. Residues: CASSLGAQETQYF.

The chain joins TRBV7-9 to TRBJ2-5, with a possible D match to TRBD2 (7 bases). CDR3 size: 17 residues. Germline loops: CDR1 SEHNR, CDR2 FQNEAQ (reference sequence). Trimming took 8 bases from V and 5 from J, leaving 27 bases between them. The CDR3 DNA reads TGTGCCAGCGAATTAAGAGGGGGGGCTATGATGGGGGAGACCCAGTACTTC. Residues: CASELRGGAMMGETQYF.